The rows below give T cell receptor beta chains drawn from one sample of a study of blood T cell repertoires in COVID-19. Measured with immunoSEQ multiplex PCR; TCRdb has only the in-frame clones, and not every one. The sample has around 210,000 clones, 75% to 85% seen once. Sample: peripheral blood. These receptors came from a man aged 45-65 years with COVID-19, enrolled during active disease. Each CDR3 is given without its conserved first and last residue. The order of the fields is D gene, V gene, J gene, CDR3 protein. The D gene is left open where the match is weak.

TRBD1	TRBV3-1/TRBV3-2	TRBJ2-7	ASSRDSSYEQY
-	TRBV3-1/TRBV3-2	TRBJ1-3	ASSQAQQPGNTIY
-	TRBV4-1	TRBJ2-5	ASSRQVAETQY
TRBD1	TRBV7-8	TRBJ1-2	ASSRDRNYGYT
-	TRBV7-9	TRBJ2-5	ASSSNSGGERETQY
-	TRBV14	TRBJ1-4	ASSQDRGAATNEKLF
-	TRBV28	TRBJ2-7	ASQGQSYEQY
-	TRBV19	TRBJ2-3	ASSKGHGGDTQY
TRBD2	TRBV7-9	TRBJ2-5	ASSLTGGPQTQY
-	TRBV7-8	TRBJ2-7	ASSLAGRGTYEQY